This T cell receptor (beta chain) comes out of a study of blood T cell repertoires in COVID-19. Study at large: Collection of acute and convalescent COVID-19 samples took place in the United States, Italy and Spain.

Sequencing used immunoSEQ multiplex PCR; TCRdb keeps in-frame clones, though not all of them. The sample consists of approximately 150,000 clones, around four fifths of them appearing once. This receptor was obtained from a human donor in a cohort sampled during active COVID-19. What was sequenced was peripheral blood.

Here the CDR3 DNA reads TGTGCCAGCAGTTCACAGGGAGGGCCCTACGAGCAGTACGTC. Translated, it gives CASSSQGGPYEQYV. The J gene is TRBJ2-7, the V gene TRBV6-6, with a weak D call TRBD2 (7 bases). Trimming stripped 4 bases from V and 2 bases from J, with 12 bases between. The V gene's germline CDR1 is MNHNY and CDR2 SVGAGI (reference sequence). The CDR3 spans 14 residues.